The next 30 T cell receptor beta chains were all read from a single sample in a study of spatial heterogeneity in lung cancer. From the 5' RACE reads, TCRdb called clonotypes with MiXCR, one entry per CDR3 protein. The sample gives around 120,000 distinct CDR3 sequences, more than 10% of which show up once; roughly 15% is in the top ten. Time point given: blood at routine non-recurrence follow-up after resection. Whole RNA was taken from tumor, nontumor lung or frozen PBMC; it was then sequenced unsorted. The starting material was PBMCs, obtained at follow-up. The receptors stem from a male donor with early-stage non-small cell lung cancer.

This clonotype was seen many times. The CDR3 loop is CASKTSVDTGELFF. The CDR3 nucleotides are TGTGCCAGCAAAACCTCCGTTGACACCGGGGAGCTGTTTTTT. The chain is built from TRBV9 and TRBJ2-2; D is unresolved. Trimming shortened V by 6 bases and J by 3 bases, and 12 bases separated the two germline ends. The V gene's germline CDR1 is SGDLS and CDR2 YYNGEE. The CDR3 loop spans 14 amino acids. The full variable domain, with the rest looked up from reference TRBV9 and TRBJ2-2, is DSGVTQTPKHLITATGQRVTLRCSPRSGDLSVYWYQQSLDQGLQFLIQYYNGEERAKGNILERFSAQQFPDLHSELNLSSLELGDSALYFCASKTSVDTGELFFGEGSRLTVL.

V gene TRBV19 combines with J gene TRBJ2-2; D is unresolved. This CDR3 has 14 residues. Trimming stripped 6 bases from V and 1 base from J, with 9 bases between. In germline, CDR1 is LNHDA, CDR2 SQIVND (reference sequence). For the CDR3, the DNA is TGTGCCAGTAGCCCAGCCAGGAACACCGGGGAGCTGTTTTTT. This translates into CASSPARNTGELFF.

The chain couples TRBV29-1 to TRBJ2-3; 9 positions agree with TRBD1. The J segment lost 4 bases and the V segment lost 4 bases, leaving 15 bases of the junction unmatched. The CDR3 spans 17 residues. Germline CDR1 and CDR2: SQVTM and ANQGSEA. For the CDR3, the DNA is TGCAGCGTTGCTCTAACCCCCGGGACAGGGTATGCAGATACGCAGTATTTT. It specifies CSVALTPGTGYADTQYF.

The rearrangement joins TRBV7-2 to TRBJ1-5; unclear D gene. CDR1 SGHTA and CDR2 FQGNSA come from the germline V gene. The CDR3 totals 14 residues. Between the trimmed V and J ends, which lost 4 bases and 6 bases, there was a span of 13 bases. The CDR3 protein is CASSSRVSVQPQHF. Here the CDR3 DNA reads TGTGCCAGCAGCTCCCGAGTCTCGGTTCAGCCCCAGCATTTT.

The chain combines TRBV5-4 with TRBJ2-3, with D perhaps TRBD1 or TRBD2 (6 bases each). Germline CDR1 reads SGHNT; CDR2 reads YYREEE (reference sequence). The V and J ends lost 5 bases and 1 base respectively, with 17 bases between them. This CDR3 has 16 amino acids. The CDR3 loop reads CASSLGTGAGTDTQYF. The CDR3 nucleotides read TGTGCCAGCAGTCTCGGAACGGGGGCGGGCACAGATACGCAGTATTTT.

The sample holds a few counts of this clonotype. The gene calls are TRBV2 and TRBJ1-1; no firm D call. The CDR3 spans 13 residues. V was shortened by 4 bases and J by 7 bases, with 13 bases between the two germline ends. Germline CDR1 and CDR2: SNHLY and FYNNEI. The CDR3 spells CASSGGGLGEAFF. CDR3 nucleotides: TGTGCCAGCAGTGGGGGAGGTTTGGGTGAAGCTTTCTTT.

The chain links TRBV6-5 to TRBJ2-1; D unresolved. This CDR3 contains 13 residues. Trimming took off 3 bases at V and 4 bases at J, with 7 bases between the two ends. The germline gives CDR1 MNHEY, CDR2 SVGAGI. CDR3 in DNA: TGTGCCAGCAGTTATGACCTATACAATGAGCAGTTCTTC. As protein: CASSYDLYNEQFF.

Remarks on this clonotype: The junction and the germline gene differ at one end; a read error may be behind it. This chain joins TRBV4-2 and TRBJ2-4; 8 bases map to TRBD1. This CDR3 is 17 amino acids long. CDR1 is LGHNA and CDR2 is YNFKEQ in the germline V gene. CDR3 region: CASSQSQIQGARNIQYF. The CDR3 DNA follows: TGTGCCAGCAGCCAAAGCCAAATCCAGGGGGCCAGAAACATTCAGTACTTC.

This clonotype was seen ten or more times. V gene TRBV29-1 combines with J gene TRBJ1-2; D might be TRBD1 (6 bases). Trimming shortened V by 7 bases and J by 3 bases, and 12 bases separated the two germline ends. The length of the CDR3 is 12 residues. Germline loops: CDR1 SQVTM, CDR2 ANQGSEA. The DNA of the CDR3 is TGCAGCGGCGGGGACAAGCACTATGGCTACACCTTC. It yields the protein CSGGDKHYGYTF.

The table lists this clonotype with many counts. The rearrangement uses TRBV9 and TRBJ2-7, with D possibly TRBD2 on 7 matching bases. Looked up from germline, CDR1 is SGDLS and CDR2 is YYNGEE. Trimming shortened V by 0 bases and J by 2 bases, and 15 bases separated the two germline ends. CDR3 length: 16 residues. Written as DNA, the CDR3 is TGTGCCAGCAGCGTAGTTGGGGGGGCGACCACCTACGAGCAGTACTTC. This encodes CASSVVGGATTYEQYF.

This clonotype has more than one count but fewer than ten. V is TRBV9 and J is TRBJ2-5, with unresolved D. CDR1 and CDR2 (germline): SGDLS, YYNGEE. Trimming shortened V by 7 bases and J by 2 bases, and 21 bases separated the two germline ends. The CDR3 is 16 amino acids. The CDR3 coding sequence is TGTGCCAGCGCCAGTACTAACAGAGCACTACAAGAGACCCAGTACTTC. It is translated as CASASTNRALQETQYF.

This clonotype was picked up a small number of times. The rearrangement links TRBV20-1 to TRBJ2-7; D uncertain. The V end was cut by 0 bases, the J end by 4 bases, with 13 bases between. The CDR3 has 14 residues. The germline gives CDR1 DFQATT, CDR2 SNEGSKA (reference sequence). The CDR3 nucleotides are TGCAGTGCTAGAGATTTTAGGGAAGGGTACGAGCAGTACTTC. Its translation: CSARDFREGYEQYF.

This clonotype was detected once. The J gene is TRBJ2-5, the V gene TRBV2; D may be TRBD1 or TRBD2 (5 bases each). Germline V CDR1 and CDR2: SNHLY, FYNNEI. The CDR3 extends over 13 amino acids. Deletions cut 4 bases from V and 5 bases from J, with 11 bases between. CDR3 region: CASSARGDETQYF. The CDR3 DNA is TGTGCCAGCAGTGCACGAGGGGATGAGACCCAGTACTTC. Looking up the rest from reference TRBV2 and TRBJ2-5 gives the full variable domain: EPEVTQTPSHQVTQMGQEVILRCVPISNHLYFYWYRQILGQKVEFLVSFYNNEISEKSEIFDDQFSVERPDGSNFTLKIRSTKLEDSAMYFCASSARGDETQYFGPGTRLLVL.

This clonotype came up many times. CDR3 sequence: CSARDRGRNTEAFF. The CDR3 bases are TGCAGTGCTAGAGATCGGGGGCGGAACACTGAAGCTTTCTTT. The chain employs TRBV20-1 and TRBJ1-1; TRBD1 is a possible D gene (6 bases). V was clipped by 0 bases and J by 1 base, with 9 bases between them. Germline V gene data show CDR1 as DFQATT and CDR2 as SNEGSKA (reference sequence). CDR3 length equals 14 residues.

The chain has TRBV7-2 and TRBJ2-4; 8 bases align to TRBD1. CDR1 is SGHTA, CDR2 FQGNSA, per germline. V gave up 5 bases and J gave up 4 bases; unmatched junction bases: 7. The CDR3 covers 15 residues. For the CDR3, the DNA is TGTGCCAGCAGCGCACCGGGACAGGTTAAAAACATTCAGTACTTC. Amino acids: CASSAPGQVKNIQYF.

The chain employs TRBV12-3 or TRBV12-4 and TRBJ1-1; D is unclear. V lost 3 bases and J lost 5, with 10 bases in between. The CDR3 runs 13 residues. CDR3 nucleotides: TGTGCCAGCAGTTTTGGAACAGCAACTGAAGCTTTCTTT. Its protein product is CASSFGTATEAFF.

This clonotype appeared many times. The chain employs TRBV19 and TRBJ2-5, with TRBD1 as a possible D gene (6 bases). This CDR3 is built from 14 residues. Looked up from germline, CDR1 is LNHDA and CDR2 is SQIVND (reference sequence). Trimming removed 5 bases from V and 5 bases from J, with 15 bases in between. The DNA of the CDR3 is TGTGCCAGTAGTCCGCAAGGGGGTGTCGAGACCCAGTACTTC. Its translation: CASSPQGGVETQYF.

This clonotype occurred many times. J is TRBJ2-7 and V is TRBV18, with a tentative D call TRBD2 (6 bases). Germline V gene lookup returns CDR1 KGHSH and CDR2 LQKENI. The CDR3 sequence is 13 residues long. V was shortened by 5 bases and J by 0 bases, with 8 bases between the two germline ends. The CDR3 DNA reads TGTGCCAGCTCAGGGGGGAACTCCTACGAGCAGTACTTC. This codes for CASSGGNSYEQYF.

The CDR3, as DNA: TGTGCCAGCAGTGACCGGGGGCATAGCACAGATACGCAGTATTTT. Its protein is CASSDRGHSTDTQYF. V is TRBV6-4 and J is TRBJ2-3; D could derive from TRBD1 or TRBD2 (6 bases each). V was clipped by 2 bases and J by 0 bases, with 9 bases between them. Germline V gene lookup returns CDR1 MRHNA and CDR2 SNTAGT. The CDR3 extends over 15 amino acids.

This clonotype was found many times. This chain joins TRBV20-1 and TRBJ1-5; D remains ambiguous. Trimming removed 3 bases from V and 4 bases from J, with 10 bases in between. The CDR3 sequence is 13 residues long. From germline, CDR1 is DFQATT and CDR2 SNEGSKA (reference sequence). The chain's CDR3 is CSARLRANQPQHF. In DNA, the CDR3 is TGCAGTGCTAGGCTAAGGGCTAATCAGCCCCAGCATTTT.

The chain has TRBV20-1 and TRBJ2-1; D possibly corresponds to TRBD2 (7 bases). V lost 5 bases to trimming and J lost 8 bases, with 19 bases between them. This CDR3 contains 14 residues. The germline V gene has CDR1 DFQATT and CDR2 SNEGSKA (reference sequence). The CDR3 loop is CSAHREGSGDEQFF. The CDR3 DNA follows: TGCAGTGCTCACAGGGAGGGATCCGGCGATGAGCAGTTCTTC.

This clonotype was picked up a small number of times. V usage is TRBV20-1 and J usage is TRBJ2-3; no definite D call. V lost 3 bases and J 2 bases, leaving 3 bases between the germline ends. The germline V gene encodes CDR1 DFQATT and CDR2 SNEGSKA (reference sequence). CDR3 size: 11 residues. This CDR3 is CSASPTDTQYF. The CDR3 DNA reads as TGCAGTGCTAGCCCCACAGATACGCAGTATTTT.

This clonotype turned up a few times. The chain is built from TRBV3-1 and TRBJ2-7; TRBD1 matches 12 bases. Losses at the gene ends were 4 bases for V and 4 bases for J; bases not matched to a gene: 5. Germline values: CDR1 LGHDT, CDR2 YNNKEL (reference sequence). This CDR3 is 15 amino acids long. The CDR3 sequence is CASSPWDRGLYEQYF. Written as DNA, the CDR3 is TGTGCCAGCAGCCCGTGGGACAGGGGGCTATACGAGCAGTACTTC.

CDR3 amino acids: CASREFTTDTQHF. CDR3 DNA sequence: TGTGCCAGCAGGGAATTTACGACAGATACGCAGCATTTT. This chain links TRBV27 with TRBJ2-3; D perhaps matches TRBD1 (5 bases). The J call may be wrong; the DNA end is better matched by TRBJ1-5. Per germline, CDR1 MNHEY and CDR2 SMNVEV (reference sequence). This CDR3 comprises 13 residues.

This clonotype was counted between two and nine times. The chain carries TRBV12-3 or TRBV12-4 and TRBJ1-5; D may be TRBD1 (5 bases). CDR3 length: 14 amino acids. V was pared by 3 bases and J by 7 bases, with 13 bases between. CDR3 in amino acids: CASSLSRVGQPQHF. The DNA of the CDR3 is TGTGCCAGCAGTTTGAGCAGGGTAGGGCAGCCCCAGCATTTT.

This sequence joins TRBV3-1 and TRBJ2-1, with 11 bases that match TRBD2. Germline V gene lookup returns CDR1 LGHDT and CDR2 YNNKEL (reference sequence). The length of the CDR3 is 12 residues. The V segment lost 6 bases and the J segment 15 bases; nucleotides outside the gene matches: 7. DNA for the CDR3: TGTGCCAGCAGACGTAGCGGGGGGGCCTTGTTCTTC. Amino acids: CASRRSGGALFF.

The chain is built from TRBV6-5 and TRBJ1-1; D is unresolved. CDR1 MNHEY and CDR2 SVGAGI come from the germline V gene. This CDR3 spans 14 amino acids. V lost 6 bases and J lost 1, with 12 bases in between. CDR3 region: CASRRRVSNTEAFF. The CDR3 DNA reads TGTGCCAGCAGGAGGAGGGTGTCGAACACTGAAGCTTTCTTT.

This clonotype was observed many times. The chain carries TRBV7-2 and TRBJ2-5; the match to TRBD1 covers 10 bases. The ends lost 5 bases at V and 1 base at J; junction bases unmatched: 4. Per the germline V gene, CDR1 is SGHTA and CDR2 is FQGNSA. This CDR3 is built from 15 residues. The CDR3 DNA follows: TGTGCCAGCAGCACCGACAGGGGGCTCCAAGAGACCCAGTACTTC. Protein sequence: CASSTDRGLQETQYF.

This clonotype has more than one count but fewer than ten. The V and J genes are TRBV7-2 and TRBJ2-3, with 10 bases fitting TRBD2. V lost 2 bases to trimming and J lost 5 bases; unmatched junction nucleotides: 4. This CDR3 region has 15 residues. Germline values: CDR1 SGHTA, CDR2 FQGNSA. The CDR3 reads CASSLSGGAQDTQYF. DNA for the CDR3: TGTGCCAGCAGCTTAAGCGGGGGGGCCCAAGATACGCAGTATTTT.

In its sample, this clonotype was seen many times. The gene calls are TRBV6-6 and TRBJ2-7; 12 nucleotides agree with TRBD2. Germline V gene sequence: CDR1 MNHNY, CDR2 SVGAGI (reference sequence). After removal of 6 bases from V and 2 bases from J, the junction contained 5 bases not matched to a gene. This CDR3 is built from 15 residues. CDR3 in DNA: TGTGCCAGCAGACCCTCTAGCGGGGGGGCCTACGAGCAGTACTTC. Its translation is CASRPSSGGAYEQYF.